This T cell receptor (beta chain) stems from a study of T cell repertoires in cytomegalovirus infection. Whole-study context: The authors used CMV epitopes that were HLA-C-restricted (recently identified) and HLA-B-restricted (well studied). Both CMV infection and a matching HLA type were indicated by public TCR beta signatures. Overall study results and limits: There were HLA-C-restricted CMV-specific TCR beta clonotypes dominating the ex vivo response. There were carriers of CMV plus the relevant HLA, and cumulative public TCR beta family frequency identified them.

The V and J ends lost 5 bases and 4 bases, in that order; junction bases with no gene match: 1. This CDR3 spans 14 amino acids. MiXCR, applied by TCRdb to the reads, yields one record per CDR3 protein. The data show 450,000 to 600,000 distinct CDR3 sequences, with 30% to 40% seen just once and about a sixth held by the top ten. In regard to this clonotype: What it recognizes is unknown.

The chain couples TRBV12-3 or TRBV12-4 to TRBJ2-7; 14 bases line up with TRBD2. The source is a human donor in good health (CMV status not recorded). Some clones in this sample may be carry-over from other donors' samples. Material: cultured PBMCs, obtained from culture after CMV antigen stimulation. CDR3 DNA sequence: TGTGCCAGCAGTCGGACTAGCGGGAGGTACGAGCAGTACTTC. It encodes CASSRTSGRYEQYF.